This T cell receptor (beta chain) was identified in a study of tumor-infiltrating lymphocytes in primary liver carcinoma. RNA and DNA were co-extracted from about 19-30 mg of unsorted bulk tissue. Sampling was performed at five separate regions of each tumor. The template, 500 ng total RNA, yielded TCR beta cDNA made with a constant-region primer. Researchers made the TCR beta libraries by running three nested multiplex PCR rounds with slightly modified ARM-PCR. The first two PCR rounds used TRBV1-TRBV30 forward primers with a C-beta reverse primer, roughly 11 cycles each. TCRdb reprocessed the multiplex PCR reads via MiXCR and lists one record per CDR3 protein. Of around 60,000 distinct CDR3 sequences listed, about 71% are singletons. This clonotype was seen many times. In germline, CDR1 is SEHNR, CDR2 FQNEAQ (reference sequence). CDR3 size: 15 residues. Deletions cut 10 bases from V and 2 bases from J, with 20 bases between.

The sample was liver tumor tissue from sampling region 4. Subset here: tumor region T4, right-lateral pole. This chain uses TRBV7-9 with TRBJ1-1; maybe TRBD1 (5 bases). This clonotype was obtained from a man aged 40-50 years with primary liver carcinoma and hepatitis B virus infection. CDR3 sequence (DNA): TGTGCCAACGCAGTGTGGGGGGACCCCAACACTGAAGCTTTCTTT. Protein sequence: CANAVWGDPNTEAFF. The whole variable domain, filled in from reference TRBV7-9 and TRBJ1-1, reads DTGVSQNPRHKITKRGQNVTFRCDPISEHNRLYWYRQTLGQGPEFLTYFQNEAQLEKSRLLSDRFSAERPKGSFSTLEIQRTEQGDSAMYLCANAVWGDPNTEAFFGQGTRLTVV.